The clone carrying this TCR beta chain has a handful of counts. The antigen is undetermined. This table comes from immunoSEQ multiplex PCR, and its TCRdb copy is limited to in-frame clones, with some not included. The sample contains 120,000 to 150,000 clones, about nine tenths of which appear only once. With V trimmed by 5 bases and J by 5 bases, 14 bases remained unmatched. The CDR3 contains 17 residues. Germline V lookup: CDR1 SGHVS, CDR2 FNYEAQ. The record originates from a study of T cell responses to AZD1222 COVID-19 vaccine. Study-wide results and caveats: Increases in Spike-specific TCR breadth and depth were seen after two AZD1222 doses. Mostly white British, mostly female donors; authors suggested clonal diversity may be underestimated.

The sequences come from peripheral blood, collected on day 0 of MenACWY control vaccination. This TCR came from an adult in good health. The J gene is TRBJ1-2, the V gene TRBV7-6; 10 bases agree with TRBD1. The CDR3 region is CASSRLTGGPIPYGYTF. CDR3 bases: TGTGCCAGCAGCCGCCTGACAGGGGGCCCGATCCCTTATGGCTACACCTTC.